This T cell receptor (beta chain) appears in the sequencing data of a study of OX40 agonist ivuxolimab in advanced cancers. At the level of the whole study: Ivuxolimab, which targeted the costimulatory receptor OX40 (CD134), was an agonistic, fully human IgG2 monoclonal antibody. Intravenous ivuxolimab was administered to patients every 2 weeks at six dose levels: 0.01, 0.1, 0.3, 1.5, 3 and 10 mg/kg. Of the 50 to 55 patients in dose escalation, 19 had hepatocellular carcinoma, some 15 had melanoma, 9 had renal cell carcinoma and 9 had head and neck cancer. The dose-escalation cohort was 82.7% male with a mean age of around 62 years, ranging from roughly 23 to 90. Patients were allowed to have had prior anti-PD-1, anti-PD-L1 or anti-CTLA-4 therapy, and 40% to 45% of the dose-escalation patients had been treated with checkpoint inhibitors. Three dose-escalation patients achieved partial responses, one with hepatocellular carcinoma and two with cutaneous melanoma. Peripheral TCRbeta sequencing was intended to test whether TCR sequence diversity was altered and clonal T-cell expansion was caused by ivuxolimab. The paper reports the monotherapy dose-escalation portion (N of about 50 patients) of the phase I ivuxolimab trial.

The full study reports these points: In partial responders in the 0.1-3.0 mg/kg groups, normalized peripheral clonal expansion was found to be among the lowest, especially among CD8+ T cells. The antigen specificity of the clonally expanded peripheral T cells was not determined. Clonal expansion of both CD4+ and CD8+ blood T cells was observed from baseline to week 6 at doses 0.1 to 3.0 mg/kg. After ivuxolimab, CD8+ T cells had more expanded clones than CD4+ T cells on average. Low levels of normalized T-cell clonal expansion were also shown by some nonresponding patients.

Genomic DNA was isolated from the sorted cells so that the TCRbeta CDR3 region could be sequenced. The immunoSEQ Assay was used for sequencing of TCRbeta CDR3 regions. TCRdb carries this immuneACCESS record with in-frame sequences only. Its versions omit some clonotypes, under half of them owing to an unresolved V gene in the studies checked, with the rest unexplained. For this sample the table gives under 85,000 clones, of which approximately 86% were detected only once. Roughly 7.3% of the sample is taken by the ten largest. This clone was picked up one time. It lacks a known antigen. There are no base qualities to consult, and no much larger clone falls within one base. Measured from the cysteine to the phenylalanine, the CDR3 is 15 residues long. Solely the CDR3 DNA is kept, with 45 bases framed from the first base. V loses 7 bases at its end and J loses 4 bases; junction bases beyond the gene matches: 11. CDR1 is given as LNHDA and CDR2 as SQIVND, both from the germline V gene (reference sequence).

Patients with autoimmune disease history or receiving systemic immunosuppression were excluded from the trial. In every dose cohort, peripheral blood was drawn for TCR sequencing at baseline, cycle 4 day 1, and cycle 7 day 1. Samples were obtained from an open-label, multicenter, first-in-human phase I dose-escalation trial of ivuxolimab. Adults with locally advanced or metastatic melanoma, renal cell carcinoma, hepatocellular carcinoma or head and neck squamous cell carcinoma were enrolled in the trial. Before TCR sequencing, CD4+ T cells and CD8+ T cells were sorted from peripheral blood as separate populations.

This chain joins TRBV19 to TRBJ2-7; 9 central bases correspond to TRBD1. The specimen comprised CD4+ or CD8+ T cells sorted from blood, sampled in a trial of the OX40 agonist ivuxolimab. This TCR was sampled from an adult with an advanced solid tumor such as melanoma, head and neck, liver or kidney cancer. At the DNA level, the sequence is TGTGCCAGTAACACACCGGGACAGGGTCGGTACGAGCAGTACTTC. Translated, it gives CASNTPGQGRYEQYF.